What follows describes a single TCR beta chain. Its specificity is not known. This specimen comes from a study of T cells in narcolepsy. Findings of the study overall: Same-patient CSF and blood CD4+ T cell clonotypes included HCRT-specific and TRIB2-specific autoreactive ones.

Repertoires were generated with immunoSEQ multiplex PCR, while TCRdb's copy carries only in-frame clones and drops some. The data contain almost 25,000 clones, 60% to 75% of them singletons. The clonotype originates from a human donor in good health. Sequenced sample: memory (CD45RA-) CD4+ T cells from blood.

The DNA of the CDR3 is TGTGCCAGCAGTAACCGCCTGACAGGGGACACTGAAGCTTTCTTT. It translates to CASSNRLTGDTEAFF. This sequence joins TRBV6-1 and TRBJ1-1, with 8 bases fitting TRBD1. CDR3 length equals 15 residues. V was clipped by 5 bases and J by 3 bases; unmatched bases: 8. Looked up from germline, CDR1 is MNHNS and CDR2 is SASEGT.